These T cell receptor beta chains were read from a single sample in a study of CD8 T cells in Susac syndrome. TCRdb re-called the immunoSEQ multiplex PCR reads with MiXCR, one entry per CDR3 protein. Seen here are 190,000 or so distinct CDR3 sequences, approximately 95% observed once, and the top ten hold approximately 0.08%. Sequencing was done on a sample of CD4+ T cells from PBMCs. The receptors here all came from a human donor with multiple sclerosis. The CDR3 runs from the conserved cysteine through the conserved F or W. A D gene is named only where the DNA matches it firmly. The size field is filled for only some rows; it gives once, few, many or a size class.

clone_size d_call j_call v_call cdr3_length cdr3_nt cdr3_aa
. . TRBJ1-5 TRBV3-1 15 TGTGCCAGCAGCCAAGCGGGACATACTAATCAGCCCCAGCATTTT CASSQAGHTNQPQHF
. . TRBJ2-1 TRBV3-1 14 TGTGCCAGCAGCCAAAGGGGGGGCCAGGGCGAGCAGTTCTTC CASSQRGGQGEQFF
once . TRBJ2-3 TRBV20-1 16 TGCAGTGCTCCCAGTAGTAGGGGACGCTCCACAGATACGCAGTATTTT CSAPSSRGRSTDTQYF
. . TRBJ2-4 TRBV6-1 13 TGTGCCACCAGGGATTTAGCCAAAAACATTCAGTACTTC CATRDLAKNIQYF
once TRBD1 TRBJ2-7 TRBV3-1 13 TGTGCCAGCAGCCTGGACAGGGGTCACGAGCAGTACTTC CASSLDRGHEQYF
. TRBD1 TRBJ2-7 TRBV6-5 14 TGTGCCAGCAGTATGGACAGGGGACCCTACGAGCAGTACTTC CASSMDRGPYEQYF
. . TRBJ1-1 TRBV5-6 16 TGTGCCAGCAGCTTGGGGGCAGGGCGAACGAACACTGAAGCTTTCTTT CASSLGAGRTNTEAFF
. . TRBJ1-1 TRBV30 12 TGTGCATCAGCCAGGGAAAGCACTGAAGCTTTCTTT CASARESTEAFF
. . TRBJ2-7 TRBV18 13 TGTGCCAGCTCACCGCAAGAAAGATTGGAGCAGTACTTC CASSPQERLEQYF
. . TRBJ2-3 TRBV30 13 TGTGCCTGGAGTCAATCGGTGGCAGATACGCAGTATTTT CAWSQSVADTQYF
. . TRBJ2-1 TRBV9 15 TGTGCCAGCAGCGTGGACAGCTGGGCTTACAATGAGCAGTTCTTC CASSVDSWAYNEQFF
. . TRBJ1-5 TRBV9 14 TGTGCCAGCAGCGTGGAGGGGGGCAATCAGCCCCAGCATTTT CASSVEGGNQPQHF
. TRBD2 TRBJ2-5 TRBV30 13 TGTGCCTGGAGGGAGCGGGGGCTGGAGACCCAGTACTTC CAWRERGLETQYF
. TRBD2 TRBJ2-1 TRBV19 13 TGTGCCAGCCGTCCGGGACTAGGGAATGAGCAGTTCTTC CASRPGLGNEQFF
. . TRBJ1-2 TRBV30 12 TGTCTCTTTTCCCTAGCTAGCTATGGCTACACCTTC CLFSLASYGYTF
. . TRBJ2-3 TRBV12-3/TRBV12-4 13 TGTGCCAGCAGTTTAGGTAGGGGCACTACGCAGTATTTT CASSLGRGTTQYF
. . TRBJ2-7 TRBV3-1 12 TGTGCCAGCAGCGGGGGCCCCGGCGAGCAGTACTTC CASSGGPGEQYF
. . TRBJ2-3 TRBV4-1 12 TGCGCCAGCAGCCATGATGGAGATACGCAGTATTTT CASSHDGDTQYF
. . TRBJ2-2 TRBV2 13 TGTGCCAGCACAATAGAATCGATCGGGGAGCTGTTTTTT CASTIESIGELFF
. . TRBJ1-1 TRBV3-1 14 TGTGCCAGCAGCCAAGTGACAGAGGGCACTGAAGCTTTCTTT CASSQVTEGTEAFF
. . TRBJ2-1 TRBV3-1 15 TGTGCCAGCAGTCCATTAACGGGGACGGTGAATGAGCAGTTCTTC CASSPLTGTVNEQFF
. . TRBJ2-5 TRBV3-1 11 TGTGCCAGCAGCCACCTCAAGACCCAGTACTTC CASSHLKTQYF
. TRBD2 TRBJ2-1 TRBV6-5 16 TGTGCCAGCAGTTCCCAAGCGGGGGTAAACTACAATGAGCAGTTCTTC CASSSQAGVNYNEQFF
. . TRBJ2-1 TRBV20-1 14 TGCAGTGCCCTGAGGGTGAGCTCCTACAATGAGCAGTTCTTC CSALRVSSYNEQFF
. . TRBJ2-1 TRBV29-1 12 TGCAGCGTTGCTTTTATCGAGGGGGTACAGTTCTTC CSVAFIEGVQFF
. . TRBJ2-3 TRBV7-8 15 TGTGCCAGCAGCTTCATCAGGGAGCTTGCAGATACGCAGTATTTT CASSFIRELADTQYF
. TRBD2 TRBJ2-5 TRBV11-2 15 TGTGCCAGCAGCTTAGCTAGCGGGGGCAGAGAGACCCAGTACTTC CASSLASGGRETQYF
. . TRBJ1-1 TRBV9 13 TGTGCCAGCAGCGTAACAGGGATCACTGAAGCTTTCTTT CASSVTGITEAFF
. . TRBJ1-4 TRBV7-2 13 TGTGCCAGCAGCCGCCGCACAGATGAAAAACTGTTTTTT CASSRRTDEKLFF
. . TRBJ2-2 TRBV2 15 TGTGCCAGCAGTGGGTCGCGGTCGGGCACCGGGGAGCTGTTTTTT CASSGSRSGTGELFF
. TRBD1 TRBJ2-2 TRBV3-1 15 TGTGCCAGCAGCCAAGTACAGGGGAAGACCGGGGAGCTGTTTTTT CASSQVQGKTGELFF
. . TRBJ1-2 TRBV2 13 TGTGCCAGAAGGGAGGGGTCTGTTCGAGGCTACACCTTC CARREGSVRGYTF
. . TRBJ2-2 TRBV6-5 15 TGTGCCAGCAGTTCAATCACCAGTTACACCGGGGAGCTGTTTTTT CASSSITSYTGELFF
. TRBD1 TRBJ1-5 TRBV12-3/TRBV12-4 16 TGTGCCAGCAGTTTGGGGACAGGGGCATCATATCAGCCCCAGCATTTT CASSLGTGASYQPQHF
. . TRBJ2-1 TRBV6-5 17 TGTGCCAGCAGTTACCCCGACTGGGGGGGGGAGGGGGATGAGCAGTTCTTC CASSYPDWGGEGDEQFF
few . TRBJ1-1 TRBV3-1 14 TGTGCCAGCAGCCAGCTTGAGGGATCCACTGAAGCTTTCTTT CASSQLEGSTEAFF
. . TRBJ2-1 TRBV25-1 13 TGTGCCAGCGCTGGGGGGTTCTACAATGAGCAGTTCTTC CASAGGFYNEQFF
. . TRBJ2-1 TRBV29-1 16 TGCAGCGTTACCGGGTCCCCCAAGCCAGCCTACAATGAGCAGTTCTTC CSVTGSPKPAYNEQFF
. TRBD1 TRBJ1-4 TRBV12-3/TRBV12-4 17 TGTGCCAGCAGTCAACAGGGGTACTCATCAACTAATGAAAAACTGTTTTTT CASSQQGYSSTNEKLFF
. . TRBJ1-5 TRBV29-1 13 TGCAGCGTTGGTGGAGGGGGTTATCAGCCCCAGCATTTT CSVGGGGYQPQHF
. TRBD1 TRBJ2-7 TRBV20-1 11 TGCAGTGCTGACAGGGGGAACGAGCAGTACTTC CSADRGNEQYF